These 10 T cell receptor beta chains were all obtained from the same sample, sequenced in a study of control samples from healthy donors and cancer patients. Some clones are missing from TCRdb's copy, which holds only in-frame ones; the method was immunoSEQ multiplex PCR. Here the sample spans about 140,000 clones, 94% being singletons. The material sequenced was blood. The receptors were gathered from a man in his forties or fifties in good health.

The CDR3 nucleotides read TGTGCCAGCAGCCTGGGTTACTCCTACGAGCAGTACTTC. Its translation is CASSLGYSYEQYF. This rearrangement joins TRBV14 to TRBJ2-7; D unresolved. Germline V gene lookup returns CDR1 SGHDN and CDR2 FVKESK. V lost 4 bases and J 0 bases, leaving 7 bases between the germline ends. CDR3 length: 13 residues.

The chain recombines TRBV20-1 with TRBJ2-7; D unresolved. CDR3 length equals 12 residues. Trimming removed 3 bases from V and 2 bases from J, with 8 bases in between. From germline, CDR1 is DFQATT and CDR2 SNEGSKA (reference sequence). The CDR3 loop is CSASYLTYEQYF. As DNA, the CDR3 is TGCAGTGCTAGTTATCTTACCTACGAGCAGTACTTC.

The chain uses TRBV5-5 and TRBJ1-3; possibly TRBD1 for D (6 bases). From germline, CDR1 is SGHKS and CDR2 YYEKEE (reference sequence). The CDR3 has 15 residues. V was pared by 4 bases and J by 0 bases, with 11 bases between. CDR3 DNA sequence: TGTGCCAGCAGCGACAGGCGTTCCTCTGGAAACACCATATATTTT. It is translated as CASSDRRSSGNTIYF.

The chain is built from TRBV2 and TRBJ2-3; D gene unclear. Trimming removed 4 bases at V and 2 bases at J, with 7 bases between. The CDR3 length is 13 residues. Per germline, CDR1 SNHLY and CDR2 FYNNEI. The CDR3 sequence: CASSGTVTDTQYF. The CDR3 DNA sequence: TGTGCCAGCAGTGGTACTGTCACAGATACGCAGTATTTT.

The rearrangement uses TRBV24-1 and TRBJ2-7; 9 positions match TRBD1. The CDR3 has 15 amino acids. Germline V lookup: CDR1 KGHDR, CDR2 SFDVKD. V dropped 4 bases and J dropped 8; count of bases not matched to a gene: 11. CDR3 amino acids: CATSEAGTGSAQQYF. The CDR3 region has the DNA TGTGCCACCAGTGAAGCCGGGACAGGGAGTGCCCAGCAGTACTTC.

In the case of this clone: Additional DNA sequences in this sample encode the identical CDR3. The J gene is TRBJ2-7, the V gene TRBV6-5, with D unresolved. Germline V lookup: CDR1 MNHEY, CDR2 SVGAGI. The CDR3 spans 11 residues. The chain's CDR3 is CAVRTSYEQYF. In DNA, the CDR3 is TGTGCAGTCAGAACTTCCTACGAGCAGTACTTC.

Regarding this clone: A junction end diverges from the germline sequence, so it may reflect a read error. The CDR3 DNA reads as TGTGCTAGCAGCTTTGGGGGGTTAGGCGAGACCCAGTACTTC. This encodes CASSFGGLGETQYF. The genes are TRBV7-7 and TRBJ2-5, with TRBD2 as a possible D gene (6 bases). The CDR3 is 14 amino acids. The germline V gene has CDR1 SSHAT and CDR2 FNYEAQ (reference sequence).

The rearrangement uses TRBV7-9 and TRBJ1-3, with D perhaps TRBD1 (6 bases). The length of the CDR3 is 15 residues. Looked up from germline, CDR1 is SEHNR and CDR2 is FQNEAQ (reference sequence). V dropped 5 bases and J dropped 4 bases, with 15 bases sitting between them. CDR3 in DNA: TGTGCCAGCAGCGTACAGGGAGTTCAGGGAAACACCATATATTTT. The encoded protein is CASSVQGVQGNTIYF.

The chain is built from TRBV10-3 and TRBJ2-2; D remains unclear. From germline, CDR1 is ENHRY and CDR2 SYGVKD. The CDR3 contains 13 residues. Trimming shortened V by 7 bases and J by 2 bases, and 8 bases separated the two germline ends. The CDR3 sequence: CAITGINTGELFF. As DNA, the CDR3 is TGTGCCATCACTGGCATCAACACCGGGGAGCTGTTTTTT.

The chain joins TRBV5-1 to TRBJ1-1; D uncertain. Germline values: CDR1 SGHRS, CDR2 YFSETQ. Trimming cost V 5 bases and J 1 base, with 9 bases left between them. The CDR3 consists of 13 residues. The CDR3 is CASRFNSNTEAFF. CDR3 DNA: TGCGCCAGCAGATTCAATTCGAACACTGAAGCTTTCTTT.